This is a list of T cell receptor beta chains from one sample in a study of glioma-infiltrating T cells after dendritic cell vaccination. TCRdb keeps only in-frame clones here, not all; method: immunoSEQ multiplex PCR. The sample holds fewer than 50,000 clones, approximately 82% seen once. The source was blood, collected before dendritic cell vaccination. The receptors were sampled from a human donor with glioblastoma. The CDR3 runs from the conserved cysteine through the conserved F or W. D genes are given only for firm matches.

V gene,D gene,J gene,CDR3 protein,CDR3 DNA
TRBV7-2,.,TRBJ1-2,CASSPGQMNPYGYTF,TGTGCCAGCAGCCCCGGACAGATGAATCCCTATGGCTACACCTTC
TRBV2,TRBD2,TRBJ2-3,CASSGLAGGTDTQYF,TGTGCCAGCAGTGGACTAGCGGGGGGCACAGATACGCAGTATTTT
TRBV6-5,.,TRBJ1-1,CASSYGGTEAFF,TGTGCCAGCAGTTACGGGGGGACTGAAGCTTTCTTT
TRBV15,TRBD2,TRBJ2-1,CATSRSGLASDEQFF,TGTGCCACCAGCAGGTCGGGACTAGCGAGCGATGAGCAGTTCTTC
TRBV6-7,.,TRBJ1-2,CASSSLSAGDGYTF,TGTGCCAGCAGTAGTTTGTCCGCGGGGGATGGCTACACCTTC
TRBV5-4,TRBD2,TRBJ2-3,CASSIERGGRDTQYF,TGTGCCAGCAGCATCGAGCGGGGGGGCCGCGATACGCAGTATTTT
TRBV7-8,.,TRBJ2-7,CASSFLGPQGGYEQYF,TGTGCCAGCAGCTTTCTTGGGCCCCAGGGTGGGTACGAGCAGTACTTC
TRBV13,.,TRBJ2-3,CASSPYRGAVTDTQYF,TGTGCCAGCAGCCCTTATCGGGGGGCGGTGACAGATACGCAGTATTTT
TRBV6-6,TRBD2,TRBJ2-1,CASSQTSGGAYNEQFF,TGTGCCAGCAGCCAGACTAGCGGGGGGGCCTACAATGAGCAGTTCTTC
TRBV6-1,TRBD1,TRBJ1-1,CASRRTGETEAFF,TGTGCCAGCAGACGGACAGGGGAGACTGAAGCTTTCTTT
TRBV30,TRBD1,TRBJ1-6,CAWSVWDRDNSPLHF,TGTGCCTGGAGTGTCTGGGACAGGGATAATTCACCCCTCCACTTT
TRBV4-2,.,TRBJ2-7,CASSQTLGDSIGVKPSYEQYF,TGTGCCAGCAGCCAAACACTAGGGGACTCTATTGGGGTAAAGCCCTCCTACGAGCAGTACTTC
TRBV19,.,TRBJ1-6,CASSITGFALNNSPLHF,TGTGCCAGTAGTATAACAGGTTTCGCGCTAAATAATTCCCCCCTCCACTTT
TRBV7-2,.,TRBJ2-7,CASSEIGGVYEQYF,TGTGCCAGCAGCGAAATAGGCGGCGTCTACGAGCAGTACTTC
TRBV11-2,.,TRBJ2-7,CASSFQGGYEQYF,TGTGCCAGCAGCTTCCAGGGAGGCTACGAGCAGTACTTC
TRBV27,.,TRBJ2-3,CASSARIGDTQYF,TGTGCCAGCAGTGCCAGGATTGGGGATACGCAGTATTTT
TRBV6-1,.,TRBJ2-1,CASREWAVDEQFF,TGTGCCAGCAGGGAATGGGCCGTCGATGAGCAGTTCTTC
TRBV7-6,.,TRBJ1-3,CASSLSGIAGNTIYF,TGTGCCAGCAGCCTATCGGGTATAGCAGGAAACACCATATATTTT
TRBV5-4,TRBD2,TRBJ2-5,CASTTSGSGETQYF,TGTGCCAGCACCACTAGCGGGTCGGGGGAGACCCAGTACTTC
TRBV19,.,TRBJ2-1,CASSIGGRAVYNEQFF,TGTGCCAGTAGTATAGGGGGCAGGGCCGTGTACAATGAGCAGTTCTTC
TRBV7-9,TRBD1,TRBJ1-5,CASRRDRNQPQHF,TGTGCCAGCAGACGGGACAGGAATCAGCCCCAGCATTTT
TRBV7-3,.,TRBJ2-5,CASSLGRQETQYF,TGTGCCAGCAGCTTGGGGCGTCAAGAGACCCAGTACTTC
TRBV2,.,TRBJ1-3,CASSERLQGPGNTIYF,TGTGCCAGCAGTGAACGACTCCAGGGCCCTGGAAACACCATATATTTT
TRBV11-3,.,TRBJ1-5,CASSQGSSNQPQHF,TGTGCCAGCAGCCAGGGGTCTAGCAATCAGCCCCAGCATTTT
TRBV6-1,TRBD2,TRBJ2-7,CASKRGLGSYEQYF,TGTGCCAGCAAGCGGGGCTTGGGAAGCTACGAGCAGTACTTC
TRBV5-1,.,TRBJ1-1,CASSLERAGRRTEAFF,TGCGCCAGCAGCTTGGAGAGGGCAGGAAGAAGGACTGAAGCTTTCTTT
TRBV10-1,TRBD2,TRBJ2-1,CATSLAGGYNEQFF,TGCGCCACCTCTTTAGCGGGGGGGTACAATGAGCAGTTCTTC
TRBV5-6,.,TRBJ2-7,CASSLGGTHTYEQYF,TGTGCCAGCAGCTTGGGTGGGACTCATACCTACGAGCAGTACTTC
TRBV27,.,TRBJ2-7,CASSDTYSAVYEQCF,TGTGCCAGCAGTGACACATACTCGGCCGTCTACGAGCAGTGCTTC
TRBV28,.,TRBJ2-7,CASSLMSYEQYF,TGTGCCAGCAGTTTGATGAGCTACGAGCAGTACTTC
TRBV5-1,.,TRBJ1-6,CASSLIGGTSSYNSPLHF,TGCGCCAGCAGCTTAATCGGGGGGACGAGCTCCTATAATTCACCCCTCCACTTT